This T cell receptor (beta chain) came from a study of blood T cell repertoires in COVID-19. Study-level background: Material from acute and convalescent COVID-19 was sourced from the United States, Italy and Spain.

With 8 bases clipped from V and 8 bases from J, the junction kept 10 bases outside the gene matches. Germline V gene sequence: CDR1 MNHEY, CDR2 SVGAGI. CDR3 length: 14 residues. Original handling: From reference gene primer amplification, estimates of nucleated cell counts were derived. The protocol was immunoSEQ multiplex PCR, while the TCRdb copy is restricted to in-frame clones and leaves out a portion. V and J calls and clone size are those listed in that table; D and trimming were worked out from the DNA. In the table there are approximately 61,000 clones, around 80% of which are singletons. The TCR was taken from a woman in her 70s with acute or convalescent COVID-19. The specimen sequenced was peripheral blood. V is TRBV6-5 and J is TRBJ2-1; the match to TRBD2 covers 9 bases. CDR3 bases: TGTGCCAGCCGGAGCGGGGGGAGTAAAGATGAGCAGTTCTTC. This codes for CASRSGGSKDEQFF.